The subject of this entry is one T cell receptor beta chain. Distinct nucleotide sequences in the sample also encode this CDR3. The sample originates from a study of shared clonotypes between healthy human individuals. Measured with immunoSEQ multiplex PCR; TCRdb has only the in-frame clones, and not every one. The sample lists about 2.1 million clones; roughly 93% were seen once. This CDR3 has 15 amino acids. Per germline, CDR1 KGHSH and CDR2 LQKENI. V was shortened by 2 bases and J by 1 base, with 12 bases between the two germline ends. Naive CD8 cells lacked CD45RO, underwent positive selection for CCR7 and left out terminally differentiated effector memory CD45RA+ cells.

This sequence originates from a man aged 18 to 35 in good health. Some clones in this sample may be carry-over from other donors' samples. This rearrangement joins TRBV18 to TRBJ2-7; maybe TRBD2 (6 bases). Material for sequencing was naive CD8+ T cells from PBMCs. The CDR3 here is CASSPSGGPSYEQYF. The CDR3 bases are TGTGCCAGCTCACCATCCGGAGGGCCGTCCTACGAGCAGTACTTC.